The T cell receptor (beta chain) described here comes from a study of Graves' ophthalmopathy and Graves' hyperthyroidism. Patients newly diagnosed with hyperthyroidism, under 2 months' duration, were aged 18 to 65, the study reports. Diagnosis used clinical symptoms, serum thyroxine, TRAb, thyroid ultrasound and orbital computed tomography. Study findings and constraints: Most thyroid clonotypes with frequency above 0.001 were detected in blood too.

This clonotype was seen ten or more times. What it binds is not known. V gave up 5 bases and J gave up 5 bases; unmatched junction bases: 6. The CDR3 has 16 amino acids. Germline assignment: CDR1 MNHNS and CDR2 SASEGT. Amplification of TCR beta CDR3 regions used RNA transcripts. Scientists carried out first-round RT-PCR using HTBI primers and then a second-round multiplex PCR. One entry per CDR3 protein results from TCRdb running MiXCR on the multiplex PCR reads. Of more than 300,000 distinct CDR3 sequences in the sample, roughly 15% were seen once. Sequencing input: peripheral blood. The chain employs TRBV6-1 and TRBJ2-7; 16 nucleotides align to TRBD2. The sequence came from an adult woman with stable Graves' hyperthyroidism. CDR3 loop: CASSPGLAGGPDEQYF. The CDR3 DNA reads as TGTGCCAGCAGTCCGGGACTAGCGGGAGGGCCCGACGAGCAGTACTTC.